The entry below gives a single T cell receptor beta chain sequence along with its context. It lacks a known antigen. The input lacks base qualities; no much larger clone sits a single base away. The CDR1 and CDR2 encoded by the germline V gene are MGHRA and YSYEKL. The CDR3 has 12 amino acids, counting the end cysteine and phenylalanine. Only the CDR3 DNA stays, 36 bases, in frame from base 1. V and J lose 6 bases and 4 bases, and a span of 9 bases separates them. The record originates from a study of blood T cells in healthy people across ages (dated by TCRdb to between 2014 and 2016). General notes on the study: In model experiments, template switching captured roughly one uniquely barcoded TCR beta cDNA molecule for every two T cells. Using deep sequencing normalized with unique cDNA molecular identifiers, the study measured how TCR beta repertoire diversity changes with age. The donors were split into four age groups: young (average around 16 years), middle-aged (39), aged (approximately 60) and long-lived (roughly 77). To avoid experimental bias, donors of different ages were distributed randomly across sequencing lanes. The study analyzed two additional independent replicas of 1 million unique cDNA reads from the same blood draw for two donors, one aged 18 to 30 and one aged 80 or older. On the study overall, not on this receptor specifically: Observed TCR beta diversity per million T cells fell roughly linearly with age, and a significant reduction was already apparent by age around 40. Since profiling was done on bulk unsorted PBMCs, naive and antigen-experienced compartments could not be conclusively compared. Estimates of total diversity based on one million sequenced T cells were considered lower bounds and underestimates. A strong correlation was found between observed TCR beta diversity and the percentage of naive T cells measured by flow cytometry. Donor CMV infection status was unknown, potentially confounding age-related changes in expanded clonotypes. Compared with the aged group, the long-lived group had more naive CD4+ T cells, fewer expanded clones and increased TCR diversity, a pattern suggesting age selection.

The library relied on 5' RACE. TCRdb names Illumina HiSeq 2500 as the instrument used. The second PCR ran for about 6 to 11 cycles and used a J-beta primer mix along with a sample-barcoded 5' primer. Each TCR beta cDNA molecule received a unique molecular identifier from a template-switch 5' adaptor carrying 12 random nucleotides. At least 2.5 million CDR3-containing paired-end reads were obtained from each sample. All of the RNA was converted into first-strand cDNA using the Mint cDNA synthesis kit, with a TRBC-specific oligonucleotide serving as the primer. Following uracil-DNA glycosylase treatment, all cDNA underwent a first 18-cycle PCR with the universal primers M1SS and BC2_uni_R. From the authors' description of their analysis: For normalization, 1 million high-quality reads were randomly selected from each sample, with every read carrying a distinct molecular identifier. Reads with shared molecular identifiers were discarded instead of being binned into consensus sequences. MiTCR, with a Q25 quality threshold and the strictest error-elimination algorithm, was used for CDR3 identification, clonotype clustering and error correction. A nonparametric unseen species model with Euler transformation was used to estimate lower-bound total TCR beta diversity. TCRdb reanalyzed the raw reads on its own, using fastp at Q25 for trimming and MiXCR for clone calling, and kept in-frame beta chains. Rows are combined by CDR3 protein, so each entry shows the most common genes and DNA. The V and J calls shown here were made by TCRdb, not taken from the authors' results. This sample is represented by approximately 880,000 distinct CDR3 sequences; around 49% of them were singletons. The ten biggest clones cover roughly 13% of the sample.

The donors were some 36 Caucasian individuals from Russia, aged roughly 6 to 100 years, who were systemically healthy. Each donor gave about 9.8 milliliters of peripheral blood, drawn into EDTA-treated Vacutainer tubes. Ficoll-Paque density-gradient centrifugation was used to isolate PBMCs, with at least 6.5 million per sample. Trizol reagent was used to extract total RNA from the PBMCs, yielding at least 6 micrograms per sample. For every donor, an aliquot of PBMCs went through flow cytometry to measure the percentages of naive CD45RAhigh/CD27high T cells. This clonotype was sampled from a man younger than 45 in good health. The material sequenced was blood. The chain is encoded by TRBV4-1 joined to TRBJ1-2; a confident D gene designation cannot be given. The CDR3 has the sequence CASRAEPYGYTF. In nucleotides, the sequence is TGCGCCAGCAGGGCAGAGCCCTATGGCTACACCTTC.